The 17 T cell receptor beta chains in this list originate from one sample, sequenced in a study of early T cells in non-severe SARS-CoV-2 infection. MiXCR was run by TCRdb on the 5' RACE reads, yielding one entry per CDR3 protein. The sample yields 56,000 or so distinct CDR3 sequences, over 12% seen once. The sample consisted of whole blood, taken at baseline. The receptor set was obtained from an adult who was a healthcare worker with PCR-confirmed SARS-CoV-2 infection or an uninfected control (not recorded which).

This clonotype occurred a few times. The chain combines TRBV7-9 with TRBJ2-1, with 8 bases identical to TRBD2. Trimming at V came to 3 bases and at J to 0 bases, leaving 4 bases not matched to a gene. This CDR3 has 16 amino acids. Germline V lookup: CDR1 SEHNR, CDR2 FQNEAQ (reference sequence). In nucleotides, the CDR3 is TGTGCCAGCAGCTTTAGCGGGATCAGCTCCTACAATGAGCAGTTCTTC. Amino acid sequence: CASSFSGISSYNEQFF.

This clonotype occurred a few times. The chain is built from TRBV7-8 and TRBJ1-5; possibly TRBD1 for D (5 bases). Trimming took off 2 bases at V and 5 bases at J, with 7 bases between the two ends. Germline values: CDR1 SGHVS, CDR2 FQNEAQ. The CDR3 covers 13 residues. The CDR3 sequence is CASSLRGDQPQHF. Here the CDR3 DNA reads TGTGCCAGCAGCTTACGGGGGGATCAGCCCCAGCATTTT.

In this sample, this clonotype turned up a few times. The gene calls are TRBV12-3 or TRBV12-4 and TRBJ2-2; D might be TRBD1 (6 bases). The germline V and J ends were trimmed by 3 bases and 6 bases, with 11 bases remaining between them. The CDR3 extends over 14 amino acids. The CDR3 DNA reads as TGTGCCAGCAGTTTGGGGACATCGGCCGGGGAGCTGTTTTTT. This encodes CASSLGTSAGELFF.

This clonotype came up a few times. The V call is TRBV4-1, the J call TRBJ2-4; D is uncertain. Between the trimmed V and J ends, which lost 0 bases and 6 bases, there was a span of 15 bases. The CDR3 length is 16 residues. Germline V gives CDR1 MGHRA, CDR2 YSYEKL. The CDR3 here is CASSQELQSPSNIQYF. As DNA, the CDR3 is TGCGCCAGCAGCCAAGAGCTACAGTCTCCTTCAAACATTCAGTACTTC.

This chain uses TRBV11-2 with TRBJ2-7; the D gene is possibly TRBD1 (6 bases). V was shortened by 4 bases and J by 6 bases, with 16 bases between the two germline ends. CDR1 and CDR2 (germline): SGHAT, FQNNGV. This CDR3 has 14 amino acids. This chain's CDR3 is CASSSVQGNLEQYF. For the CDR3, the DNA is TGTGCCAGCAGCTCTGTACAGGGTAACCTCGAGCAGTACTTC.

The chain combines TRBV7-8 with TRBJ2-5; no definite D call. The CDR3 runs 10 residues. V dropped 6 bases and J dropped 2 bases, with 1 base sitting between them. Germline assignment: CDR1 SGHVS and CDR2 FQNEAQ. CDR3 nucleotide sequence: TGTGCCAGCAGGCAAGAGACCCAGTACTTC. Its protein is CASRQETQYF.

The chain is built from TRBV11-2 and TRBJ2-1; 8 bases map to TRBD2. Trimming took 1 base from V and 7 from J; bases not matched to a gene: 9. Per germline, CDR1 SGHAT and CDR2 FQNNGV. The CDR3 covers 16 residues. Written as DNA, the CDR3 is TGTGCCAGCAGCTTAGGCGGGACTAGTCTGCGGAATGAGCAGTTCTTC. It yields the protein CASSLGGTSLRNEQFF.

This clonotype was found a few times. This chain joins TRBV20-1 and TRBJ2-3, with D hard to call. Trimming took 3 bases from V and 5 from J, leaving 6 bases between them. The CDR3 is made up of 11 amino acids. Germline-derived CDR1 and CDR2 are DFQATT and SNEGSKA (reference sequence). Here the CDR3 reads CSASPLDTQYF. Here the CDR3 DNA reads TGCAGTGCTAGCCCGTTAGATACGCAGTATTTT.

This clonotype was seen repeatedly, ten times or more. The chain carries TRBV20-1 and TRBJ2-3; 8 bases map to TRBD2. The CDR3 extends over 14 amino acids. The V gene's germline CDR1 is DFQATT and CDR2 SNEGSKA (reference sequence). V gave up 4 bases and J gave up 8 bases; unmatched junction bases: 11. DNA of the CDR3: TGCAGTGCTATATCTGGCGGGGGGAAAGGTACGCAGTATTTT. Translating gives CSAISGGGKGTQYF.

The chain employs TRBV6-1 and TRBJ2-2; the D gene is possibly TRBD2 (5 bases). V shed 7 bases and J shed 5 bases, with 11 bases lying between them. Germline V gene data show CDR1 as MNHNS and CDR2 as SASEGT. CDR3 length: 13 amino acids. CDR3 nucleotides: TGTGCCAGCAAGTCTCGGGGAACCGGGGAGCTGTTTTTT. Translated: CASKSRGTGELFF.

This clonotype turned up a few times. V and J are TRBV11-2 and TRBJ2-2; unclear D gene. Germline lookup yields CDR1 SGHAT and CDR2 FQNNGV. Trimming stripped 5 bases from V and 7 bases from J, with 14 bases between. The CDR3 runs 14 residues. The CDR3 loop is CASSPRSTFGELFF. The CDR3 DNA reads TGTGCCAGCAGCCCCCGATCGACCTTCGGGGAGCTGTTTTTT.

This clonotype was seen at least ten times. This chain connects TRBV5-5 to TRBJ1-1; D gene uncertain. Germline values: CDR1 SGHKS, CDR2 YYEKEE (reference sequence). CDR3 length equals 13 residues. Trimming stripped 2 bases from V and 1 base from J, with 6 bases between. In DNA, the CDR3 is TGTGCCAGCAGCTTTAGTTCGAACACTGAAGCTTTCTTT. Protein: CASSFSSNTEAFF.

The gene calls are TRBV3-1 and TRBJ2-1, with D perhaps being TRBD1 or TRBD2 (5 bases each). The V gene lost 2 bases and the J gene lost 3 bases, with 8 bases spanning the gap. This CDR3 is built from 14 residues. The germline gives CDR1 LGHDT, CDR2 YNNKEL (reference sequence). The CDR3 DNA reads as TGTGCCAGCAGCCAAAGGGACCGCTACAATGAGCAGTTCTTC. Protein sequence: CASSQRDRYNEQFF.

This clonotype occurred many times. This chain joins TRBV11-1 and TRBJ2-1; tentative D call: TRBD1 (5 bases). V dropped 5 bases and J dropped 0 bases, with 20 bases sitting between them. The CDR3 is 18 amino acids. The V gene's germline CDR1 is SGHAT and CDR2 FQDESV (reference sequence). This CDR3 is CASSPPWYLGDSYNEQFF. DNA of the CDR3: TGTGCCAGCAGCCCCCCCTGGTATTTAGGGGACTCCTACAATGAGCAGTTCTTC.

The chain has TRBV28 and TRBJ2-7, with D possibly TRBD1 on 5 matching bases. The CDR3 has 12 amino acids. Trimming pared 7 bases from V and 4 bases from J, leaving 11 bases between. The germline gives CDR1 MDHEN, CDR2 SYDVKM. The DNA of the CDR3 is TGTGCCAGCACCCGCAGGGTTTACGAGCAGTACTTC. Protein product: CASTRRVYEQYF.

A few counts support this clonotype. This sequence joins TRBV5-1 and TRBJ1-2, with D perhaps matching TRBD1 (6 bases). With 3 bases removed from V and 1 base from J, the gap between germline ends came to 10 bases. Germline CDR1 is SGHRS and CDR2 is YFSETQ. The CDR3 consists of 14 residues. Written as DNA, the CDR3 is TGCGCCAGCAGCTCCGGACAGTTTAACTATGGCTACACCTTC. The encoded protein is CASSSGQFNYGYTF.

The CDR3 protein is CASSLQGPGELFF. The CDR3 nucleotides are TGTGCCAGCAGTTTACAGGGTCCCGGGGAGCTGTTTTTT. This sequence joins TRBV12-3 or TRBV12-4 and TRBJ2-2, with a possible D match to TRBD1 (5 bases). V lost 2 bases to trimming and J lost 6 bases, with 7 bases between them. The CDR3 length is 13 residues.